These T cell receptor beta chains were read from a single sample in a study of blood T cell repertoires in COVID-19. The data were produced by immunoSEQ multiplex PCR, yet TCRdb's version contains in-frame clones alone and is incomplete. The profile shows some 160,000 clones, 80% of them singletons. Specimen: PBMCs or T cells enriched from blood (not recorded which). The receptors come from a woman aged 60-70 years who had recovered from COVID-19. Each CDR3 is given with its conserved first and last residue. Each record gives: D gene, V gene, clone size, J gene, CDR3 DNA, CDR3 protein. A D gene is named only where the DNA matches it firmly. Only some rows state a clone size, as once, few, many or a class for expanded clones.

-	TRBV27	-	TRBJ1-5	TGTGCCAGCAGTTCCCAACTAGAAGGTCAGCCCCAGCATTTT	CASSSQLEGQPQHF
TRBD2	TRBV29-1	-	TRBJ2-1	TGCAGCGTTCAACTCCAGCGGGGGAGCTACAATGAGCAGTTCTTC	CSVQLQRGSYNEQFF
TRBD1	TRBV11-2	-	TRBJ2-4	TGTGCCAGCAGCCCCCAGCGAGGGGGCAGAAACATTCAGTACTTC	CASSPQRGGRNIQYF
TRBD2	TRBV15	-	TRBJ2-1	TGTGCCACCAGCAAACAAGGACTAGGGCACAACAATGAGCAGTTCTTC	CATSKQGLGHNNEQFF
-	TRBV6-5	-	TRBJ2-3	TGTGCCAGCAGGAGTATTATGGGCACAGATACGCAGTATTTT	CASRSIMGTDTQYF
-	TRBV18	-	TRBJ1-2	TGTGCCAGCTCACCACTGCTCTTAGAAGGCTACACCTTC	CASSPLLLEGYTF
-	TRBV5-8	few	TRBJ2-7	TGTGCCAGCAGCTTCTACGAGTCCTACGAGCAGTACTTC	CASSFYESYEQYF
-	TRBV4-1	-	TRBJ2-3	TGCGCCAGCAGCCTTAAAACAGATACGCAGTATTTT	CASSLKTDTQYF
-	TRBV29-1	-	TRBJ1-2	TGCAGCGTTAGCGGGGGCGCCGACTATGGCTACACCTTC	CSVSGGADYGYTF
-	TRBV25-1	-	TRBJ2-5	TGTGCCAGCAGTGAACAGGGCAGGGGAGAGACCCAGTACTTC	CASSEQGRGETQYF
-	TRBV6-5	few	TRBJ2-1	TGTGCCAGCAGTTATTCGGGGAATGAGCAGTTCTTC	CASSYSGNEQFF
TRBD2	TRBV2	-	TRBJ2-1	TGTGCCAGCAGTGATCGACTAGCGGGGGGGGCAAATGAGCAGTTCTTC	CASSDRLAGGANEQFF
TRBD1	TRBV6-5	-	TRBJ2-7	TGTGCCAGCAGTTATGGGGGGACAGGGGGCCTTGAGCAGTACTTC	CASSYGGTGGLEQYF
TRBD2	TRBV5-1	-	TRBJ2-1	TGCGCCAGCAGCTTGGTGGCGGGGGTGTACAATGAGCAGTTCTTC	CASSLVAGVYNEQFF
TRBD2	TRBV27	-	TRBJ2-1	TGTGCCAGCAGTTTATGGGGTGCGGGGGGCGTCTACAATGAGCAGTTCTTC	CASSLWGAGGVYNEQFF
TRBD2	TRBV7-2	-	TRBJ2-4	TGTGCCAGCAGCTTAGGCCTGGGTGCGGGGGGAAACATTCAGTACTTC	CASSLGLGAGGNIQYF
-	TRBV5-4	-	TRBJ1-6	TGTGCCAGCAGAAGGAGAGAAACACGAAATTCACCCCTCCACTTT	CASRRRETRNSPLHF
TRBD1	TRBV10-3	-	TRBJ1-6	TGTGCCATCAGTGACGCCCCGACAGGGGTTAATTCACCCCTCCACTTT	CAISDAPTGVNSPLHF
-	TRBV6-1	-	TRBJ2-7	TGTGCCAGCAGTGAAGTTCGAACAGGGAGGGTGGGAGACTACGAGCAGTACTTC	CASSEVRTGRVGDYEQYF
TRBD1	TRBV12-5	-	TRBJ2-5	TGTGCTAGTGGACCTGGGGACAGGGTCATTGCCCAGTACTTC	CASGPGDRVIAQYF
TRBD2	TRBV19	-	TRBJ2-5	TGTGCCAGTAGTATAGTTGGCCCGCGGGGGGGCAGGGAGACCCAGTACTTC	CASSIVGPRGGRETQYF
-	TRBV7-9	few	TRBJ2-7	TGTGCCAGCAGCTTAGGGCGGGTACTTCACGAGCAGTACTTC	CASSLGRVLHEQYF
-	TRBV5-6	-	TRBJ2-4	TGTGCCAGCAGCTTCCTACAGGGAGCCAAAAACATTCAGTACTTC	CASSFLQGAKNIQYF
TRBD1	TRBV2	-	TRBJ1-6	TGTGCCAGCAGCCCGACAGGGGGAGGGTCACCCCTCCACTTT	CASSPTGGGSPLHF
TRBD1	TRBV24-1	-	TRBJ2-2	TGTGCCACCAGTGGCTTTGGGACAGCGAACACCGGGGAGCTGTTTTTT	CATSGFGTANTGELFF
TRBD1	TRBV7-2	-	TRBJ2-7	TGTGCCAGCAGCCTCCTCTCGACAGGGGGACTCGAGCAGTACTTC	CASSLLSTGGLEQYF
TRBD1	TRBV5-1	few	TRBJ2-7	TGCGCCAGCAGCTTAGACAGGGTCTCCTACGAGCAGTACTTC	CASSLDRVSYEQYF
-	TRBV5-1	once	TRBJ1-3	TGCGCCAGCAGCGGCGGGAGCTCTGGAAACACCATATATTTT	CASSGGSSGNTIYF
-	TRBV29-1	-	TRBJ1-5	TGCAGCGTTCCTTTCGGGACACAAAATCATAGCAATCAGCCCCAGCATTTT	CSVPFGTQNHSNQPQHF
TRBD1	TRBV2	-	TRBJ1-1	TGTGCCAGCAGGAACAACAGGGGGAACACTGAAGCTTTCTTT	CASRNNRGNTEAFF
TRBD1	TRBV19	-	TRBJ1-2	TGTGCCAGTACACCGGGACAGGGGAATGGCTACACCTTC	CASTPGQGNGYTF
-	TRBV18	-	TRBJ1-3	TGTGCCAGTCGCGTTACAGGGCTTCAAGGAAACACCATATATTTT	CASRVTGLQGNTIYF
-	TRBV6-6	few	TRBJ1-2	TGTGCCAGCATGATGAGGGAGGGACTGACTTATGGCTACACCTTC	CASMMREGLTYGYTF
-	TRBV19	-	TRBJ1-6	TGTGCCAGTAGTACTCAACAGGGTGGAAGGTCACCCCTCCACTTT	CASSTQQGGRSPLHF
TRBD2	TRBV4-1	-	TRBJ2-1	TGCGCCAGCAGCCAAGAGCGGGGGGCGTCCTACAATGAGCAGTTCTTC	CASSQERGASYNEQFF
TRBD2	TRBV4-1	-	TRBJ2-3	TGCGCCAGCAGTTACCGGATAGCGGGGCTAAGCACAGATACGCAGTATTTT	CASSYRIAGLSTDTQYF
TRBD2	TRBV13	-	TRBJ2-3	TGTGCCAGCAGCTTAGCCGGGACTAGCGGGGGGGGACTCACAGATACGCAGTATTTT	CASSLAGTSGGGLTDTQYF
-	TRBV9	-	TRBJ2-3	TGTGCCAGCAGCACAGACCCCACAGATACGCAGTATTTT	CASSTDPTDTQYF
-	TRBV30	once	TRBJ1-3	TGTGCCTGGGGAAGGGGGTTCTCTGGAAACACCATATATTTT	CAWGRGFSGNTIYF
TRBD2	TRBV6-5	-	TRBJ2-7	TGTGCCAGCACCCCCGAGGCTAGCGGGGCCGGCGAGCAGTACTTC	CASTPEASGAGEQYF
-	TRBV6-4	few	TRBJ1-1	TGTGCCAGCAGTGACTCGAGCAGGGGCACTGAAGCTTTCTTT	CASSDSSRGTEAFF
TRBD1	TRBV5-8	-	TRBJ1-5	TGTGCCAGCAGCTTAGGGGGCAGGGATCAGCCCCAGCATTTT	CASSLGGRDQPQHF
TRBD2	TRBV6-2/TRBV6-3	-	TRBJ2-4	TGTGCCAGCAGCCCCGCCCCTTCTAATCTAGCGGGGACCACGCTAGCCAAAAACATTCAGTACTTC	CASSPAPSNLAGTTLAKNIQYF
TRBD2	TRBV5-1	-	TRBJ2-7	TGCGCCAGCAGCTTGGGACTAGCGGGGGGTTATACGAAGCAGTACTTC	CASSLGLAGGYTKQYF
TRBD1	TRBV4-2	-	TRBJ2-7	TGTGCCAGCAGCAAAGAGGGGCCGGGACAGGGTTACGAGCAGTACTTC	CASSKEGPGQGYEQYF
-	TRBV21-1	-	TRBJ1-6	TGTGCCAGCAGCCCTTCCCCTACAGGGGCGTCGATGCATTCACCCCTCCACTTT	CASSPSPTGASMHSPLHF
TRBD1	TRBV2	-	TRBJ1-2	TGTGCCAGCAGTGTCGGGACAGGAATGGCCTTC	CASSVGTGMAF
-	TRBV2	-	TRBJ1-3	TGTGCCAGCAGTCGTTGGACAGAATCTGGAAACACCATATATTTT	CASSRWTESGNTIYF
-	TRBV18	-	TRBJ1-4	TGTGCCAGCTCACCAAGAGAAGCGGGGGGGACGGAAAAACTGTTTTTT	CASSPREAGGTEKLFF
-	TRBV27	-	TRBJ1-1	TGTGCCAGCAGTTTCCGGGGGTTGGGCTCTGAAGCTTTCTTT	CASSFRGLGSEAFF
-	TRBV7-9	-	TRBJ1-2	TGTGCCAGCACCCCCCGGGTTGTAGGTTATTATGGCTACACCTTC	CASTPRVVGYYGYTF
-	TRBV5-5	-	TRBJ1-2	TGTGCCAGTTGCGCCCGGACTGCTAACTATGGCTACACCTTC	CASCARTANYGYTF
TRBD1	TRBV9	-	TRBJ1-4	TGTGCCAGCGGACAGGGAACAACTAATGAAAAACTGTTTTTT	CASGQGTTNEKLFF
TRBD1	TRBV18	-	TRBJ2-7	TGTGCCAGCTCACCCGGGACAGGATACGAGCAGTACTTC	CASSPGTGYEQYF
-	TRBV6-6	-	TRBJ2-3	TGTGCCAGCACTGGGGCGACCTATAGCACAGATACGCAGTATTTT	CASTGATYSTDTQYF